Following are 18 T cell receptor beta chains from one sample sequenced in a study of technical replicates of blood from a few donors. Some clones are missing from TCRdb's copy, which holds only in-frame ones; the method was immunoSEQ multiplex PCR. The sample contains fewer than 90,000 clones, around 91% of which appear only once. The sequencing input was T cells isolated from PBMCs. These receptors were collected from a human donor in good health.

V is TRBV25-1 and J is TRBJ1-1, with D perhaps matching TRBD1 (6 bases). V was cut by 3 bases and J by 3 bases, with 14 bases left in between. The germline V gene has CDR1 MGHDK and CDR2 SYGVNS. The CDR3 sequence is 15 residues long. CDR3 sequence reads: CASSDPRAGDTEAFF. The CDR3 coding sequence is TGTGCCAGCAGTGATCCCCGGGCAGGGGACACTGAAGCTTTCTTT.

The CDR3 region is CASTRGPNTEAFF. The CDR3 DNA sequence: TGTGCCAGCACGAGGGGGCCGAACACTGAAGCTTTCTTT. The rearrangement joins TRBV9 to TRBJ1-1; 7 nucleotides line up with TRBD1. J gave up 1 base and V 6 bases, and 3 bases lay outside the gene matches. The CDR3 covers 13 residues. Germline V CDR1 and CDR2: SGDLS, YYNGEE.

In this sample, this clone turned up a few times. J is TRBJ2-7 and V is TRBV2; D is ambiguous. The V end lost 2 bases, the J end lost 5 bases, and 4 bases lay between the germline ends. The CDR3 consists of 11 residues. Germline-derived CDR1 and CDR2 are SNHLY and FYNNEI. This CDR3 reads CASSESDEQYF. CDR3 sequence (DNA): TGTGCCAGCAGTGAAAGCGACGAGCAGTACTTC.

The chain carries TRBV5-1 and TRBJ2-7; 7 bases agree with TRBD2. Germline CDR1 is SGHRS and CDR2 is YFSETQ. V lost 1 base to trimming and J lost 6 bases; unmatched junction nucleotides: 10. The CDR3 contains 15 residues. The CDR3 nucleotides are TGCGCCAGCAGCTTGAGGAGCGGGAATTTTGGCGAGCAGTACTTC. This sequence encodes CASSLRSGNFGEQYF.

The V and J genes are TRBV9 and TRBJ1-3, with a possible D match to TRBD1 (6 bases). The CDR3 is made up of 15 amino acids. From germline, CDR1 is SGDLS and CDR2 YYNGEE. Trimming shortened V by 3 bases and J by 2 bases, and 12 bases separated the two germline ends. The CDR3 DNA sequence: TGTGCCAGCAGCGCCTTCCAGGGGACTGGAAACACCATATATTTT. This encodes CASSAFQGTGNTIYF. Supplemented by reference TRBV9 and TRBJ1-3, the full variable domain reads DSGVTQTPKHLITATGQRVTLRCSPRSGDLSVYWYQQSLDQGLQFLIQYYNGEERAKGNILERFSAQQFPDLHSELNLSSLELGDSALYFCASSAFQGTGNTIYFGEGSWLTVV.

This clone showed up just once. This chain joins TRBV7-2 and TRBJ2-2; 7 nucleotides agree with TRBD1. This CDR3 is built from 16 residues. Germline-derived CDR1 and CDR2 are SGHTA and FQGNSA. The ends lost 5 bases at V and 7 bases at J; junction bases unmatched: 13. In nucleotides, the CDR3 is TGTGCCAGCAGCCCCTCACCGGGACAGACCGGCGGGGAGCTGTTTTTT. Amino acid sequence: CASSPSPGQTGGELFF.

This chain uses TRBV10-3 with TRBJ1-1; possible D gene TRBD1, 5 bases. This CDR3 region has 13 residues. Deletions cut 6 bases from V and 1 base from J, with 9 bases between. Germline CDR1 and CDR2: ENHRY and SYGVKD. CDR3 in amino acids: CAIRGHQNTEAFF. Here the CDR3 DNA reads TGTGCCATCAGAGGACACCAGAACACTGAAGCTTTCTTT.

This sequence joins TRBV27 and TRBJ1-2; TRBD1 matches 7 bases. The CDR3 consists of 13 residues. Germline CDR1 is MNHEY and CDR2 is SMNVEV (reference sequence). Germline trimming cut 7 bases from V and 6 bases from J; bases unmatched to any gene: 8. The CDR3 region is CASKYRGIDGYTF. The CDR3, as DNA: TGTGCCAGCAAGTACAGGGGCATAGATGGCTACACCTTC.

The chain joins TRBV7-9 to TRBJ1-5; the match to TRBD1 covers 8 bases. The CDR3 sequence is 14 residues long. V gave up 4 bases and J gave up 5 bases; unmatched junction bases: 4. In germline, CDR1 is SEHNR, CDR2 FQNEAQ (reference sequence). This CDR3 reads CASSSTGEYQPQHF. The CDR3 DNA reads TGTGCCAGCAGCTCGACAGGGGAGTATCAGCCCCAGCATTTT.

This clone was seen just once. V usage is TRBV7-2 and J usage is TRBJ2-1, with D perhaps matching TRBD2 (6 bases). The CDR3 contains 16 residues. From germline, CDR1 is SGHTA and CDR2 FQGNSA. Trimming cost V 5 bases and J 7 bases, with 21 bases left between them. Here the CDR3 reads CASSARPGLSGNEQFF. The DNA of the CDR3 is TGTGCCAGCAGCGCAAGACCGGGACTCTCAGGTAATGAGCAGTTCTTC.

The CDR3 is CASSPDGTHYGYTF. Here the CDR3 DNA reads TGTGCCAGCAGTCCCGATGGGACTCACTATGGCTACACCTTC. The rearrangement joins TRBV27 to TRBJ1-2; D possibly corresponds to TRBD1 (5 bases). V was cut by 5 bases and J by 3 bases, with 13 bases left in between. The CDR3 spans 14 residues. CDR1 is MNHEY and CDR2 is SMNVEV in the germline V gene (reference sequence).

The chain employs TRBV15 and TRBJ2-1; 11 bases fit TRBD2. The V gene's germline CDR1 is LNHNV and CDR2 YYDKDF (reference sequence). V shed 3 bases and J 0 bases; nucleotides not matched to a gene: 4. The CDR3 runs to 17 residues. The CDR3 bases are TGTGCCACCAGCAGCAGTAGCGGGAGGGCCTCCTACAATGAGCAGTTCTTC. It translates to CATSSSSGRASYNEQFF.

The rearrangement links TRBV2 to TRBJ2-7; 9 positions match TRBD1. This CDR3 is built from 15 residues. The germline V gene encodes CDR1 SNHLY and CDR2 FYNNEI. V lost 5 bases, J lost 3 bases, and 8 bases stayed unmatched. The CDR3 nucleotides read TGTGCCAGCAGTTGGACAGGGGACCCGTACTACGAGCAGTACTTC. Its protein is CASSWTGDPYYEQYF.

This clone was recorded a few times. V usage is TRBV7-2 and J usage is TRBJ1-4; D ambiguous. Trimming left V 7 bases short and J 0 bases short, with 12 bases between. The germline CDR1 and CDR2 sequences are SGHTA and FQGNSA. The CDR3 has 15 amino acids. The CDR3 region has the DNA TGTGCCAGCACACTCCCTGGGCCAACTAATGAAAAACTGTTTTTT. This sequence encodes CASTLPGPTNEKLFF.

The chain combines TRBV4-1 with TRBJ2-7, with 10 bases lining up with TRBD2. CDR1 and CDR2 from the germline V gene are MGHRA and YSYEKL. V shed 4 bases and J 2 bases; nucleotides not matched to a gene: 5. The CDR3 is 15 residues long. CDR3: CASSLALAGAYEQYF. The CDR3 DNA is TGCGCCAGCAGCCTTGCCCTAGCGGGGGCCTACGAGCAGTACTTC.

The CDR3 reads CSVEEQPFYEQYF. CDR3 DNA sequence: TGCAGCGTTGAGGAACAGCCATTCTACGAGCAGTACTTC. V is TRBV29-1 and J is TRBJ2-7; unclear D gene. Trimming removed 3 bases at V and 3 bases at J, with 12 bases between. The CDR3 has 13 amino acids. Germline lookup yields CDR1 SQVTM and CDR2 ANQGSEA.

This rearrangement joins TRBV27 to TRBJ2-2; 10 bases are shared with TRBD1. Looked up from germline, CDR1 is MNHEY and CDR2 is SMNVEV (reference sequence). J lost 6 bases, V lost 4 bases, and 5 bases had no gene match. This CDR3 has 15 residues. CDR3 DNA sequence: TGTGCCAGCAGTTCGGACAGGGGGGTGGCCGGGGAGCTGTTTTTT. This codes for CASSSDRGVAGELFF.

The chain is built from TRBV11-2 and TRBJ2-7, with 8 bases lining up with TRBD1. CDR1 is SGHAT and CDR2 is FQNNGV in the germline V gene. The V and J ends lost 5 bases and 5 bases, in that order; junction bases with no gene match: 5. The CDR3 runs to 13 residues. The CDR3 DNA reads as TGTGCCAGCAGCCCGGACAGGGACCACGAGCAGTACTTC. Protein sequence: CASSPDRDHEQYF.